The next 13 T cell receptor beta chains were all read from a single sample in a study of blood T cell repertoires in COVID-19. The method was immunoSEQ multiplex PCR; TCRdb's version includes in-frame clones alone and lacks a portion of them. The sample lists some 260,000 clones; roughly 80% were seen once. The sample consisted of PBMCs or T cells enriched from blood (not recorded which). Source of these receptors: a man aged 25 to 40 with acute COVID-19.

The chain uses TRBV18 and TRBJ2-5, with 8 positions matching TRBD1. The CDR3 length is 15 residues. Trimming removed 5 bases from V and 5 bases from J; junction bases left unmatched: 10. CDR1 and CDR2 from the germline V gene are KGHSH and LQKENI. CDR3 DNA sequence: TGTGCCAGCTCATCCGACAGGGGAAGGTCGGAGACCCAGTACTTC. Protein sequence: CASSSDRGRSETQYF. The full variable domain, its missing parts supplied by reference TRBV18 and TRBJ2-5, is NAGVMQNPRHLVRRRGQEARLRCSPMKGHSHVYWYRQLPEEGLKFMVYLQKENIIDESGMPKERFSAEFPKEGPSILRIQQVVRGDSAAYFCASSSDRGRSETQYFGPGTRLLVL.

CDR3 region: CASSLDSGRTEAFF. DNA of the CDR3: TGTGCCAGCAGCTTGGATTCAGGGAGGACTGAAGCTTTCTTT. The chain uses TRBV5-4 and TRBJ1-1, with TRBD1 as a possible D gene (5 bases). The V gene lost 0 bases and the J gene lost 5 bases, with 11 bases spanning the gap. Per germline, CDR1 SGHNT and CDR2 YYREEE (reference sequence). The CDR3 is made up of 14 amino acids.

The genes are TRBV9 and TRBJ2-1; tentative D call: TRBD1 (6 bases). The germline V gene has CDR1 SGDLS and CDR2 YYNGEE. This CDR3 is 15 amino acids long. Trimming took 3 bases from V and 4 from J, leaving 14 bases between them. The CDR3 nucleotides read TGTGCCAGCAGCGCCGAACAAACAGGGTACAATGAGCAGTTCTTC. Encoded protein: CASSAEQTGYNEQFF. Variable domain in full (rest from reference TRBV9 and TRBJ2-1): DSGVTQTPKHLITATGQRVTLRCSPRSGDLSVYWYQQSLDQGLQFLIQYYNGEERAKGNILERFSAQQFPDLHSELNLSSLELGDSALYFCASSAEQTGYNEQFFGPGTRLTVL.

This clone showed up just a few times. CDR3 sequence (DNA): TGTGCCAGCAGCTTCGGTGTGAGCTCTGGAAACACCATATATTTT. Protein: CASSFGVSSGNTIYF. The chain employs TRBV5-5 and TRBJ1-3, with D unresolved. The CDR3 is 15 amino acids. Trimming removed 2 bases at V and 0 bases at J, with 9 bases between. Germline loops: CDR1 SGHKS, CDR2 YYEKEE (reference sequence).

The DNA for the CDR3 is TGTGCCAGCTCAGCCAACCGGGAGCAGTTCTTC. Its translation: CASSANREQFF. V usage is TRBV18 and J usage is TRBJ2-1, with D unresolved. The germline gives CDR1 KGHSH, CDR2 LQKENI. Trimming took 5 bases from V and 10 from J, leaving 9 bases between them. The CDR3 length is 11 residues.

The chain has TRBV12-3 or TRBV12-4 and TRBJ2-1; tentatively, D is TRBD2 (6 bases). With 3 bases removed from V and 6 bases from J, the gap between germline ends came to 9 bases. The CDR3 spans 13 residues. CDR3 loop: CASSFAAGNEQFF. In DNA form, the CDR3 reads TGTGCCAGCAGTTTCGCAGCGGGCAATGAGCAGTTCTTC.

This chain joins TRBV27 and TRBJ2-1; D possibly corresponds to TRBD1 (6 bases). Germline CDR1 and CDR2: MNHEY and SMNVEV (reference sequence). The CDR3 spans 13 residues. Trimming shortened V by 6 bases and J by 9 bases, and 15 bases separated the two germline ends. The CDR3 loop is CASSRKTGLEQFF. For the CDR3, the DNA is TGTGCCAGCAGCAGAAAGACAGGACTTGAGCAGTTCTTC.

About this clone: The same CDR3 also results from other DNA sequences found in this sample. The rearrangement uses TRBV19 and TRBJ1-2; 11 nucleotides line up with TRBD1. The junction had 3 bases not matched to a gene; V was cut back by 5 bases and J by 4 bases. This CDR3 is built from 14 residues. Germline lookup yields CDR1 LNHDA and CDR2 SQIVND (reference sequence). This CDR3 reads CASSAGTGGYGYTF. The CDR3 DNA follows: TGTGCCAGTAGTGCGGGGACAGGGGGCTATGGCTACACCTTC.

This chain links TRBV9 with TRBJ2-1, with TRBD2 identical over 13 bases. V shed 3 bases and J 8 bases; nucleotides not matched to a gene: 5. Germline CDR1 reads SGDLS; CDR2 reads YYNGEE. The CDR3 is 15 amino acids. The chain's CDR3 is CASSDRLAGGDEQFF. The DNA of the CDR3 is TGTGCCAGCAGCGACCGACTAGCGGGAGGCGATGAGCAGTTCTTC.

V usage is TRBV5-8 and J usage is TRBJ2-5; D is possibly TRBD2 (6 bases). Germline V gene data show CDR1 as SGHTS and CDR2 as YDEGEE. The V gene lost 3 bases and the J gene lost 5 bases, with 17 bases spanning the gap. The CDR3 spans 15 residues. The CDR3 DNA reads as TGTGCCAGCAGCTCACGCGGGATGTTTGAGGAGACCCAGTACTTC. As protein: CASSSRGMFEETQYF.

This chain joins TRBV5-7 and TRBJ2-7; the D gene is possibly TRBD1 (6 bases). TRBV5-7 is known as an ORF, though its function is uncertain. The CDR3 covers 17 residues. Trimming removed 0 bases at V and 2 bases at J, with 18 bases between. CDR3 nucleotide sequence: TGTGCCAGCAGCTTGGATTGTCGGGTGGGGGCTACCTACGAGCAGTACGTC. Its translation: CASSLDCRVGATYEQYV.

The chain links TRBV19 to TRBJ2-2; 10 nucleotides match TRBD2. The CDR3 is 16 amino acids. Germline trimming cut 2 bases from V and 5 bases from J; bases unmatched to any gene: 5. The germline gives CDR1 LNHDA, CDR2 SQIVND (reference sequence). The CDR3 spells CASSIRASGGTGELFF. CDR3 sequence (DNA): TGTGCCAGTAGTATAAGGGCTAGCGGGGGAACCGGGGAGCTGTTTTTT. The whole variable domain, remainder taken from reference TRBV19 and TRBJ2-2, is DGGITQSPKYLFRKEGQNVTLSCEQNLNHDAMYWYRQDPGQGLRLIYYSQIVNDFQKGDIAEGYSVSREKKESFPLTVTSAQKNPTAFYLCASSIRASGGTGELFFGEGSRLTVL.

The genes are TRBV27 and TRBJ1-2; 11 positions agree with TRBD1. Germline CDR1 and CDR2: MNHEY and SMNVEV (reference sequence). J lost 8 bases, V lost 8 bases, and 10 bases had no gene match. This CDR3 comprises 14 residues. In nucleotides, the CDR3 is TGTGCCAGCGGCGGACAGGGGGCATCGAGGGGCTACACCTTC. Its protein is CASGGQGASRGYTF.